This T cell receptor (beta chain) emerged from a study of T cells in Graves' hyperthyroidism and ophthalmopathy. Patients with ophthalmopathy all had a Clinical Activity Score of at least 3, a NOSPECS grade of at least 4 and duration under 3 months. From RNA transcripts, TCR beta CDR3 regions were amplified. The TCR CDR3 was amplified in a first-round RT-PCR using the HTBI primer set. MiXCR was run by TCRdb on the multiplex PCR reads, yielding one entry per CDR3 protein. The repertoire holds fewer than 350,000 distinct CDR3 sequences, with about a sixth as singletons. Trimming removed 5 bases from V and 2 bases from J, with 12 bases in between. The CDR3 extends over 14 amino acids. CDR1 and CDR2 from the germline V gene are LNHDA and SQIVND (reference sequence). This clonotype came up many times.

V gene TRBV19 combines with J gene TRBJ2-5, with TRBD2 as a possible D gene (6 bases). The sequencing sample was made of blood. This TCR came from a woman in her 40s with Graves' ophthalmopathy. CDR3 region: CASSVTGLQETQYF. The CDR3 DNA is TGTGCCAGTAGTGTAACGGGACTGCAAGAGACCCAGTACTTC.